Below are 14 T cell receptor beta chains sequenced from a single sample in a study of T-cell reconstitution after alpha-beta-depleted transplantation in children. As it was prepared, the TCRbeta library received unique molecular identifiers. MiXCR, run by TCRdb on the PCR reads, gives a single entry per CDR3 protein. This table holds 95,000 to 150,000 distinct CDR3 sequences, roughly 23% found once. Material: PBMCs, mostly from graft donor cells, obtained 180 days after TCRalphabeta/CD19-depleted stem cell transplant. The receptor source for this set is a male patient between 2 and 9 years old who had a stem cell transplant for chronic granulomatous disease, so the T cells may come from the graft donor.

This clonotype has just a few counts. This sequence joins TRBV3-1 and TRBJ2-1, with unresolved D. Per germline, CDR1 LGHDT and CDR2 YNNKEL (reference sequence). Trimming removed 6 bases from V and 0 bases from J, with 9 bases in between. This CDR3 is 14 amino acids long. The CDR3 DNA sequence: TGTGCCAGCAGTACACTAAGCTCCTACAATGAGCAGTTCTTC. It codes for CASSTLSSYNEQFF.

J is TRBJ2-7 and V is TRBV7-8, with 16 positions matching TRBD2. After removal of 1 base from V and 2 bases from J, the junction contained 2 bases not matched to a gene. Germline CDR1 reads SGHVS; CDR2 reads FQNEAQ. The CDR3 consists of 17 residues. The CDR3 region is CASSLVGTSGRAYEQYF. DNA for the CDR3: TGTGCCAGCAGCTTAGTTGGGACTAGCGGGAGGGCCTACGAGCAGTACTTC.

This clonotype was recorded many times. V is TRBV29-1 and J is TRBJ2-1; tentatively, D is TRBD1 or TRBD2 (5 bases each). This CDR3 comprises 12 residues. Germline CDR1 SQVTM, CDR2 ANQGSEA. Trimming left V 6 bases short and J 7 bases short, with 13 bases between. CDR3 sequence reads: CSVRTPGNEQFF. DNA of the CDR3: TGCAGCGTCCGGACTCCAGGGAATGAGCAGTTCTTC.

The chain joins TRBV29-1 to TRBJ1-2; a weak D match, TRBD1 (6 bases). Germline values: CDR1 SQVTM, CDR2 ANQGSEA. Trimming pared 7 bases from V and 3 bases from J, leaving 18 bases between. This CDR3 region has 14 residues. The CDR3 loop reads CSAWAGARDYGYTF. CDR3 DNA sequence: TGCAGCGCCTGGGCAGGGGCCAGGGACTATGGCTACACCTTC.

This clonotype was observed at least ten times. The chain combines TRBV12-3 or TRBV12-4 with TRBJ2-1; tentatively, D is TRBD1 (5 bases). V lost 3 bases and J 6 bases, leaving 12 bases between the germline ends. The CDR3 sequence is 14 residues long. For the CDR3, the DNA is TGTGCCAGCAGTTTCGCCAGCAGGGCCAATGAGCAGTTCTTC. This translates into CASSFASRANEQFF.

The J gene is TRBJ2-1, the V gene TRBV5-1; the D gene could be TRBD1 or TRBD2 (7 bases each). Between the trimmed V and J ends, which lost 7 bases and 8 bases, there was a span of 19 bases. Germline loops: CDR1 SGHRS, CDR2 YFSETQ. The CDR3 has 14 residues. In DNA, the CDR3 is TGCGCCAGCGGTGGGGCAGGGGGGGACCATGAGCAGTTCTTC. It translates to CASGGAGGDHEQFF. Drawing the rest from reference TRBV5-1 and TRBJ2-1, the complete variable domain is KAGVTQTPRYLIKTRGQQVTLSCSPISGHRSVSWYQQTPGQGLQFLFEYFSETQRNKGNFPGRFSGRQFSNSRSEMNVSTLELGDSALYLCASGGAGGDHEQFFGPGTRLTVL.

This clonotype was seen a handful of times. Being one base from a much bigger clone, this may be a read error. This CDR3 reads CCARKVSGSSYNEQFF. The CDR3 DNA is TGCTGTGCTAGGAAGGTTAGCGGGAGCTCCTACAATGAGCAGTTCTTC. V usage is TRBV20-1 and J usage is TRBJ2-1; 9 bases fit TRBD2. The CDR3 runs 16 residues. CDR1 is DFQATT, CDR2 SNEGSKA, per germline (reference sequence).

V and J are TRBV2 and TRBJ2-7; D unclear. The V end was cut by 3 bases, the J end by 4 bases, with 10 bases between. The CDR3 length is 13 residues. CDR1 is SNHLY, CDR2 FYNNEI, per germline. The DNA of the CDR3 is TGTGCCAGCAGTGATGGACGGAAATACGAGCAGTACTTC. Translated: CASSDGRKYEQYF.

V gene TRBV7-2 combines with J gene TRBJ2-2, with 7 bases fitting TRBD2. CDR3 length: 19 residues. The trim removed 2 bases at V and 1 base at J, leaving 13 bases unmatched. Germline-derived CDR1 and CDR2 are SGHTA and FQGNSA. The CDR3 sequence: CASSLRVKVAGENTGELFF. CDR3 bases: TGTGCCAGCAGCTTACGGGTTAAGGTGGCGGGAGAGAACACCGGGGAGCTGTTTTTT.

This clonotype showed up just a few times. The chain links TRBV20-1 to TRBJ2-5, with D possibly TRBD1 on 5 matching bases. The CDR3 runs 13 residues. Germline CDR1 reads DFQATT; CDR2 reads SNEGSKA (reference sequence). With 6 bases removed from V and 7 bases from J, the gap between germline ends came to 18 bases. The CDR3 protein is CSARVGQIGTQYF. The CDR3 nucleotides are TGCAGTGCCCGAGTTGGACAAATCGGGACCCAGTACTTC.

This chain uses TRBV6-1 with TRBJ1-1; D is undetermined. V was pared by 1 base and J by 4 bases, with 7 bases between. CDR3 length: 13 amino acids. CDR1 is MNHNS, CDR2 SASEGT, per germline. DNA of the CDR3: TGTGCCAGCAGTGAAGGGTTCCTCACTGAAGCTTTCTTT. It codes for CASSEGFLTEAFF.

In its sample, this clonotype was seen many times. This sequence joins TRBV20-1 and TRBJ2-2; no reliable D call. V lost 3 bases and J 0 bases, leaving 8 bases between the germline ends. This CDR3 has 14 amino acids. Germline V lookup: CDR1 DFQATT, CDR2 SNEGSKA (reference sequence). CDR3 bases: TGCAGTGCTAGTTCCCTCTCGAACACCGGGGAGCTGTTTTTT. Translated, it gives CSASSLSNTGELFF.

CDR3 sequence: CASSGLGTSGANEQFF. The CDR3 DNA sequence: TGTGCCAGCAGTGGCCTAGGGACTAGCGGAGCTAATGAGCAGTTCTTC. The chain has TRBV6-1 and TRBJ2-1; TRBD2 agrees at 11 bases. J gave up 7 bases and V 4 bases, and 9 bases lay outside the gene matches. Per the germline V gene, CDR1 is MNHNS and CDR2 is SASEGT. CDR3 length equals 16 residues.

This clonotype is labeled medium-sized. This sequence joins TRBV15 and TRBJ1-6, with a possible D match to TRBD1 (5 bases). Germline V gives CDR1 LNHNV, CDR2 YYDKDF (reference sequence). This CDR3 has 15 residues. Trimming removed 0 bases from V and 8 bases from J, with 11 bases in between. The CDR3 sequence is CATSREGRDYSPLHF. The CDR3 DNA reads TGTGCCACCAGCAGAGAAGGCAGGGATTATTCACCCCTCCACTTT.